Shown below are 31 T cell receptor beta chains from a single sample sequenced in a study of T cells in Graves' hyperthyroidism and ophthalmopathy. RNA transcripts provided the source from which TCR beta CDR3 regions were amplified. The TCR CDR3 was amplified in a first-round RT-PCR using the HTBI primer set. TCRdb recomputed calls from the multiplex PCR reads with MiXCR, one row per CDR3 protein. The table shows 300,000 to 350,000 distinct CDR3 sequences, with 21% occurring only once. The sample consisted of blood. The receptors come from a woman aged 50 to 60 with Graves' hyperthyroidism.

The chain is built from TRBV3-1 and TRBJ1-2; no clear D. The CDR3 length is 13 residues. V was trimmed by 0 bases and J by 4 bases, leaving 6 bases between them. CDR1 and CDR2 from the germline V gene are LGHDT and YNNKEL (reference sequence). This CDR3 is CASSQDPSYGYTF. The CDR3 nucleotides read TGTGCCAGCAGCCAAGATCCCAGCTATGGCTACACCTTC.

DNA for the CDR3: TGCAGTGCTAGATTGGGTGGGGGGTTCACTGAAGCTTTCTTT. This codes for CSARLGGGFTEAFF. The chain carries TRBV20-1 and TRBJ1-1; possible D gene TRBD1, 5 bases. V lost 2 bases, J lost 4 bases, and 14 bases lay in between. Germline loops: CDR1 DFQATT, CDR2 SNEGSKA (reference sequence). This CDR3 spans 14 amino acids.

This clonotype was seen at least ten times. This sequence joins TRBV12-3 or TRBV12-4 and TRBJ2-7; a possible D gene is TRBD1 (5 bases). The CDR3 runs to 15 residues. The V end lost 2 bases, the J end lost 3 bases, and 14 bases lay between the germline ends. The CDR3 is CASSLQGMVGYEQYF. The CDR3 nucleotides are TGTGCCAGCAGTTTACAGGGAATGGTCGGCTACGAGCAGTACTTC.

Ten or more counts support this clonotype. This chain connects TRBV20-1 to TRBJ2-1, with 9 bases aligning to TRBD2. The ends lost 4 bases at V and 3 bases at J; junction bases unmatched: 4. The CDR3 is 14 amino acids. CDR1 is DFQATT, CDR2 SNEGSKA, per germline (reference sequence). CDR3 nucleotides: TGCAGTGCTACGCTAGCGGGAAACTACAATGAGCAGTTCTTC. Translating gives CSATLAGNYNEQFF.

This clonotype has only a few counts. The V call is TRBV6-1, the J call TRBJ2-5, with D tentatively TRBD2 (5 bases). The CDR3 runs 12 residues. The ends were cut back, 8 bases at V and 7 bases at J, with 14 bases in the middle. CDR1 and CDR2 from the germline V gene are MNHNS and SASEGT. CDR3 nucleotide sequence: TGTGCCAGCCGAGCCGTTCGGGGGACCCAGTACTTC. Its protein product is CASRAVRGTQYF.

There are many counts of this clonotype. The V gene is TRBV27, the J gene TRBJ1-2; D is unresolved. Trimming removed 2 bases at V and 6 bases at J, with 10 bases between. This CDR3 has 13 residues. The germline CDR1 and CDR2 sequences are MNHEY and SMNVEV (reference sequence). The CDR3 bases are TGTGCCAGCAGTTTAGGACCGCGGGATGGCTACACCTTC. Translating gives CASSLGPRDGYTF.

This clonotype appeared many times. This chain links TRBV2 with TRBJ2-3; TRBD2 matches at 14 bases. The J segment lost 5 bases and the V segment lost 10 bases, leaving 5 bases of the junction unmatched. CDR1 is SNHLY, CDR2 FYNNEI, per germline. The CDR3 runs to 14 residues. The chain's CDR3 is CAKTSGGARDTQYF. DNA for the CDR3: TGTGCCAAGACTAGCGGGGGGGCTCGAGATACGCAGTATTTT.

The V and J genes are TRBV2 and TRBJ1-4; 12 bases line up with TRBD1. The CDR3 covers 16 residues. The germline gives CDR1 SNHLY, CDR2 FYNNEI. The V segment lost 3 bases and the J segment 8 bases; nucleotides outside the gene matches: 7. The chain's CDR3 is CASSDPGTGGREKLFF. The CDR3 coding sequence is TGTGCCAGCAGTGACCCTGGGACAGGGGGCCGGGAAAAACTGTTTTTT.

Only a few counts were recorded for this clonotype. The chain carries TRBV11-2 and TRBJ1-4; D possibly corresponds to TRBD1 (5 bases). The CDR3 loop spans 15 amino acids. Trimming left V 6 bases short and J 8 bases short, with 19 bases between. Germline CDR1 and CDR2: SGHAT and FQNNGV. CDR3 loop: CASSFPLGRGEKLFF. In nucleotides, the CDR3 is TGTGCCAGCAGTTTCCCCTTGGGGAGGGGCGAAAAACTGTTTTTT.

This clonotype was observed at least ten times. This rearrangement joins TRBV20-1 to TRBJ2-5, with D hard to call. The V and J ends lost 0 bases and 1 base respectively, with 12 bases between them. CDR1 is DFQATT, CDR2 SNEGSKA, per germline (reference sequence). The CDR3 is 15 residues long. CDR3 residues: CSARDPTGLQETQYF. In DNA, the CDR3 is TGCAGTGCTAGAGATCCCACCGGGCTCCAAGAGACCCAGTACTTC.

This clonotype came up many times. The chain recombines TRBV6-6 with TRBJ2-3, with TRBD2 matching over 7 bases. CDR3 length: 17 amino acids. With 0 bases clipped from V and 5 bases from J, the junction kept 11 bases outside the gene matches. From germline, CDR1 is MNHNY and CDR2 SVGAGI (reference sequence). The CDR3 region has the DNA TGTGCCAGCAGTTACTCATTAAGCGGGATGGGTAGAGATACGCAGTATTTT. It codes for CASSYSLSGMGRDTQYF.

This clonotype was picked up a small number of times. The chain links TRBV6-1 to TRBJ1-4; D uncertain. The CDR3 sequence is 12 residues long. Trimming left V 7 bases short and J 5 bases short, with 8 bases between. CDR1 MNHNS and CDR2 SASEGT come from the germline V gene. CDR3 sequence (DNA): TGTGCCAGCAAGGTGACAAATGAAAAACTGTTTTTT. Encoded protein: CASKVTNEKLFF.

This clonotype was counted ten times or more. The chain combines TRBV28 with TRBJ2-5, with D perhaps matching TRBD1 (5 bases). The V end was cut by 1 base, the J end by 0 bases, with 6 bases between. The CDR3 extends over 14 amino acids. In germline, CDR1 is MDHEN, CDR2 SYDVKM. Written as DNA, the CDR3 is TGTGCCAGCAGTTTATCCAGGGACCAAGAGACCCAGTACTTC. Translation: CASSLSRDQETQYF.

Note on this clonotype: A clone one base away is much larger, so this may be a read error. CDR3 loop: CASSLSQRGGSDTQHF. CDR3 nucleotide sequence: TGTGCCAGCAGTTTATCCCAGCGGGGGGGCTCAGATACGCAGCATTTT. This chain links TRBV2 with TRBJ1-5; maybe TRBD1 (6 bases). Germline V gives CDR1 SNHLY, CDR2 FYNNEI. The CDR3 loop spans 16 amino acids. Trimming removed 5 bases from V and 13 bases from J, with 27 bases in between.

The V gene is TRBV15, the J gene TRBJ2-3, with 13 bases matching TRBD2. The CDR3 sequence is 18 residues long. CDR1 is LNHNV and CDR2 is YYDKDF in the germline V gene (reference sequence). V shed 3 bases, J shed 0 bases, and the junction held 6 bases outside the gene matches. In DNA form, the CDR3 reads TGTGCCACCAGCAGTCCCGGGACTAGCGGGAAGAGCACAGATACGCAGTATTTT. Translated, it gives CATSSPGTSGKSTDTQYF.

There are many counts of this clonotype. This chain uses TRBV11-2 with TRBJ1-1, with D tentatively TRBD1 (5 bases). The CDR3 covers 14 residues. The germline gives CDR1 SGHAT, CDR2 FQNNGV. Deletions cut 4 bases from V and 8 bases from J, with 17 bases between. This CDR3 reads CASSSTRAQEEAFF. CDR3 in DNA: TGTGCCAGCAGCTCCACACGGGCACAGGAAGAAGCTTTCTTT.

The V call is TRBV5-1, the J call TRBJ1-1, with unresolved D. This CDR3 comprises 15 residues. V was shortened by 3 bases and J by 2 bases, with 14 bases between the two germline ends. The germline V gene encodes CDR1 SGHRS and CDR2 YFSETQ. The CDR3 protein is CASSSRSQTNTEAFF. The CDR3 DNA reads as TGCGCCAGCAGCTCCCGCAGCCAGACTAACACTGAAGCTTTCTTT.

There are many counts of this clonotype. The chain carries TRBV20-1 and TRBJ2-3, with 11 bases identical to TRBD2. Germline trimming cut 2 bases from V and 4 bases from J; bases unmatched to any gene: 5. The CDR3 contains 15 residues. The germline CDR1 and CDR2 sequences are DFQATT and SNEGSKA (reference sequence). This CDR3 is CSARRASGRSDTQYF. In DNA form, the CDR3 reads TGCAGTGCTAGAAGGGCTAGCGGGAGGTCAGATACGCAGTATTTT.

This clonotype came up a few times. This chain links TRBV4-1 with TRBJ1-2; no definite D call. V dropped 1 base and J dropped 0 bases, with 12 bases sitting between them. Germline lookup yields CDR1 MGHRA and CDR2 YSYEKL. The CDR3 length is 16 residues. The CDR3 loop reads CASSQAQANTNYGYTF. DNA for the CDR3: TGCGCCAGCAGCCAAGCCCAGGCCAACACTAACTATGGCTACACCTTC.

On this clonotype: A much larger clone lies a single base off, so this may be a read error. The CDR3 does not end in the conserved phenylalanine or tryptophan, so this is likely a read error. The V and J genes are TRBV7-9 and TRBJ2-7, with TRBD2 identical over 7 bases. Germline V gives CDR1 SEHNR, CDR2 FQNEAQ (reference sequence). V was pared by 5 bases and J by 7 bases, with 11 bases of the junction left unmatched. The CDR3 runs 14 residues. In DNA, the CDR3 is TGTGCCAGCAGCCGCGGGAGTAGGGTGAGGGAGCAGTACCTC. Protein product: CASSRGSRVREQYL.

This clonotype was counted only a few times. The chain uses TRBV28 and TRBJ2-5; either TRBD1 or TRBD2 may supply D (5 bases each). Between the trimmed V and J ends, which lost 0 bases and 2 bases, there was a span of 10 bases. CDR3 length equals 15 residues. Germline V lookup: CDR1 MDHEN, CDR2 SYDVKM. The CDR3: CASSLWWGSQETQYF. For the CDR3, the DNA is TGTGCCAGCAGTTTATGGTGGGGGTCACAAGAGACCCAGTACTTC. The full variable domain, completed using reference TRBV28 and TRBJ2-5, is DVKVTQSSRYLVKRTGEKVFLECVQDMDHENMFWYRQDPGLGLRLIYFSYDVKMKEKGDIPEGYSVSREKKERFSLILESASTNQTSMYLCASSLWWGSQETQYFGPGTRLLVL.

The gene calls are TRBV6-1 and TRBJ2-1; no definite D call. Germline V gene lookup returns CDR1 MNHNS and CDR2 SASEGT. The CDR3 is 13 amino acids. The V gene lost 7 bases and the J gene lost 2 bases, with 9 bases spanning the gap. The CDR3 bases are TGTGCCAGCACCCCGGGCACCTACAATGAGCAGTTCTTC. Its translation is CASTPGTYNEQFF.

The chain is built from TRBV5-6 and TRBJ2-7; D is ambiguous. Trimming pared 1 base from V and 6 bases from J, leaving 14 bases between. The germline gives CDR1 SGHDT, CDR2 YYEEEE. The CDR3 totals 14 residues. The CDR3 protein is CASSLKEYSGEQYF. CDR3 in DNA: TGTGCCAGCAGCTTGAAAGAATATTCCGGCGAGCAGTACTTC.

This clonotype appeared a few times. This chain links TRBV24-1 with TRBJ2-3; 7 bases align to TRBD2. After removal of 4 bases from V and 2 bases from J, the junction contained 8 bases not matched to a gene. There are 16 residues in the CDR3. The V gene's germline CDR1 is KGHDR and CDR2 SFDVKD. CDR3 coding DNA: TGTGCCACCAGTGAGATGACTAGCCGGGCCACAGATACGCAGTATTTT. Amino acid sequence: CATSEMTSRATDTQYF.

The rearrangement joins TRBV2 to TRBJ2-1; 7 nucleotides match TRBD1. After removal of 3 bases from V and 2 bases from J, the junction contained 7 bases not matched to a gene. Germline V CDR1 and CDR2: SNHLY, FYNNEI. The CDR3 consists of 16 residues. CDR3 nucleotide sequence: TGTGCCAGCAGTGAGAACGGAAGGGGGCCCTACAATGAGCAGTTCTTC. Protein sequence: CASSENGRGPYNEQFF.

This clonotype was found many times. The V gene is TRBV12-3 or TRBV12-4, the J gene TRBJ2-5; TRBD2 matches 9 bases. The trim removed 0 bases at V and 3 bases at J, leaving 11 bases unmatched. The CDR3 sequence is 18 residues long. In DNA form, the CDR3 reads TGTGCCAGCAGTTTAGCGGAAAGGCTAGCGGGGAAGAAAGAGACCCAGTACTTC. Its protein is CASSLAERLAGKKETQYF.

This clonotype was detected many times. The rearrangement uses TRBV9 and TRBJ2-7, with a possible D match to TRBD2 (5 bases). Germline CDR1 and CDR2: SGDLS and YYNGEE. This CDR3 is 14 amino acids long. V was shortened by 4 bases and J by 1 base, with 12 bases between the two germline ends. The CDR3 region has the DNA TGTGCCAGCAGCCTTAGCCGGGGTTCCTACGAGCAGTACTTC. Translating gives CASSLSRGSYEQYF.

This clonotype was counted at least ten times. This sequence joins TRBV14 and TRBJ2-5; tentative D call: TRBD1 (7 bases). With 4 bases removed from V and 11 bases from J, the gap between germline ends came to 14 bases. The CDR3 is made up of 12 amino acids. CDR1 SGHDN and CDR2 FVKESK come from the germline V gene. As DNA, the CDR3 is TGTGCCAGCAGCCCAGGGGGGACGGCACAGTACTTC. Protein sequence: CASSPGGTAQYF.

The sample holds a few counts of this clonotype. The chain couples TRBV10-3 to TRBJ2-7, with TRBD2 matching over 7 bases. The trim removed 7 bases at V and 4 bases at J, leaving 10 bases unmatched. Germline V gene sequence: CDR1 ENHRY, CDR2 SYGVKD. CDR3 length: 14 amino acids. CDR3 residues: CAIIERGNVYEQYF. The CDR3 DNA reads TGTGCCATCATAGAGCGGGGTAACGTATACGAGCAGTACTTC.

This clonotype occurred a few times. The chain is built from TRBV29-1 and TRBJ1-6; no clear D gene. Trimming shortened V by 3 bases and J by 5 bases, and 11 bases separated the two germline ends. The V gene's germline CDR1 is SQVTM and CDR2 ANQGSEA. The CDR3 contains 14 residues. The CDR3 sequence is CSVDLTRDNSPLHF. The CDR3 region has the DNA TGCAGCGTTGATCTGACTCGAGATAATTCACCCCTCCACTTT.

The table lists this clonotype with many counts. As DNA, the CDR3 is TGCGCCAGCAGCTCGACTAGCGGGAGAAATGAGCAGTTCTTC. Translating it yields CASSSTSGRNEQFF. The gene calls are TRBV5-1 and TRBJ2-1; 12 bases map to TRBD2. Germline V CDR1 and CDR2: SGHRS, YFSETQ. CDR3 length: 14 residues. V shed 3 bases and J 7 bases; nucleotides not matched to a gene: 2.